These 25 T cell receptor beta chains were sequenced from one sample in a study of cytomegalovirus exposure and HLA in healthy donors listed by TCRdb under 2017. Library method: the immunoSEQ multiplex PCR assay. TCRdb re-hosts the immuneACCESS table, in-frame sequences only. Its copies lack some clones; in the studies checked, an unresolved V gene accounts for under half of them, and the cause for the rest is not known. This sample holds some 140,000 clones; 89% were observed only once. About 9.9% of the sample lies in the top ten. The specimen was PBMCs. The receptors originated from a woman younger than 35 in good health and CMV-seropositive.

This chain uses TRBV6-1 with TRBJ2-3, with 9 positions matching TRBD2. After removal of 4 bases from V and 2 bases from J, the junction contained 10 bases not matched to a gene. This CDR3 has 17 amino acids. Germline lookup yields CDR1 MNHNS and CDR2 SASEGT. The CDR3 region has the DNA TGTGCCAGCAGTGTCCTAGCGGGGACCCGATACACAGATACGCAGTATTTT. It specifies CASSVLAGTRYTDTQYF.

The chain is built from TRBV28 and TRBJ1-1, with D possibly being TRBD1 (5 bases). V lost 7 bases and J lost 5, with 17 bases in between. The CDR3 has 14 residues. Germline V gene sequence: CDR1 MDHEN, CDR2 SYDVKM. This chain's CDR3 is CASIRMGGSTEAFF. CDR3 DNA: TGTGCCAGCATCAGAATGGGGGGTAGTACTGAAGCTTTCTTT. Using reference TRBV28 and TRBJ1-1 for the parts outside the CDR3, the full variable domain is DVKVTQSSRYLVKRTGEKVFLECVQDMDHENMFWYRQDPGLGLRLIYFSYDVKMKEKGDIPEGYSVSREKKERFSLILESASTNQTSMYLCASIRMGGSTEAFFGQGTRLTVV.

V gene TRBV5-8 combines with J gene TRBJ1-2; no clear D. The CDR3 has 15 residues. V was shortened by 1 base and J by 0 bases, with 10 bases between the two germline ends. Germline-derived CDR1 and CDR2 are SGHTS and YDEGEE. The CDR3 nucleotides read TGTGCCAGCAGCTTGTTTCTGGCAGCTAACTATGGCTACACCTTC. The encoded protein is CASSLFLAANYGYTF.

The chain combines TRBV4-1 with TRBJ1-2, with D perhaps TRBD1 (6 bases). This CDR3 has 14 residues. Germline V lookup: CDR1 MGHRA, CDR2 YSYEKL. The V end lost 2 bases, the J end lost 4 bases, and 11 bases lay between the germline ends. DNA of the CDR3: TGCGCCAGCAGCCAACTCAGGGGAGTCTATGGCTACACCTTC. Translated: CASSQLRGVYGYTF.

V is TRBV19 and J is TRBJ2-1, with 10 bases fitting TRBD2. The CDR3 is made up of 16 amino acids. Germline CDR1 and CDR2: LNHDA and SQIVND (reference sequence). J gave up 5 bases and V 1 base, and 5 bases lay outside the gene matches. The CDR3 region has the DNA TGTGCCAGTAGTATAGCATCTAGCGGGGGTAACAATGAGCAGTTCTTC. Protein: CASSIASSGGNNEQFF.

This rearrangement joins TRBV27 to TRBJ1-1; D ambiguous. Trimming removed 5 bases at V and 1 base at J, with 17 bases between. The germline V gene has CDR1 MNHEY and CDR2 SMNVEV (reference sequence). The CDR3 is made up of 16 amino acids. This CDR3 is CASSTIPGGWNTEAFF. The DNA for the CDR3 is TGTGCCAGCAGTACCATCCCGGGAGGATGGAACACTGAAGCTTTCTTT.

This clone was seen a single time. The CDR3 is CASTPGTLLYEQYF. In DNA form, the CDR3 reads TGTGCCAGCACTCCTGGCACCCTCCTCTACGAGCAGTACTTC. The genes are TRBV28 and TRBJ2-7; no clear D gene. Trimming left V 7 bases short and J 3 bases short, with 16 bases between. CDR1 MDHEN and CDR2 SYDVKM come from the germline V gene. The CDR3 covers 14 residues.

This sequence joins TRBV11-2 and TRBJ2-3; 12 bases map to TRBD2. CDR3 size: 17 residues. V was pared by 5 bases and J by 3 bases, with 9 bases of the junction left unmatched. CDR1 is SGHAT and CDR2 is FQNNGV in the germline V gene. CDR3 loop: CASSGETSGGSTDTQYF. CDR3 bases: TGTGCCAGCAGCGGGGAGACTAGCGGGGGTTCTACAGATACGCAGTATTTT.

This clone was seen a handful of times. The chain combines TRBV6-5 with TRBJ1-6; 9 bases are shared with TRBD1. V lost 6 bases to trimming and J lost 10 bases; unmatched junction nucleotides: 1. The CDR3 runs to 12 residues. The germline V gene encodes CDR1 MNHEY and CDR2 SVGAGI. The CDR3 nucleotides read TGTGCCAGCAGGGACAGGGGCTCACCCCTCCACTTT. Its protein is CASRDRGSPLHF.

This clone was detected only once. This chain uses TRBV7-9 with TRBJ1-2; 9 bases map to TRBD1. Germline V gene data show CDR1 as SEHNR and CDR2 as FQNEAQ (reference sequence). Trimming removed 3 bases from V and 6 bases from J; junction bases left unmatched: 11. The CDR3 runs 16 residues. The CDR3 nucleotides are TGTGCCAGCAGCTTCGTGACCGGGACAGGGAAGAATGGCTACACCTTC. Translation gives CASSFVTGTGKNGYTF.

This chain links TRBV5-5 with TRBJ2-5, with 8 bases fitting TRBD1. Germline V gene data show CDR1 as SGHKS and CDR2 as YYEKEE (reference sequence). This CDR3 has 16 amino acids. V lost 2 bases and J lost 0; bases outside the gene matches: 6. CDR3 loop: CASSLHRGSDQETQYF. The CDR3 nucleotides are TGTGCCAGCAGCTTACACAGGGGGTCCGACCAAGAGACCCAGTACTTC.

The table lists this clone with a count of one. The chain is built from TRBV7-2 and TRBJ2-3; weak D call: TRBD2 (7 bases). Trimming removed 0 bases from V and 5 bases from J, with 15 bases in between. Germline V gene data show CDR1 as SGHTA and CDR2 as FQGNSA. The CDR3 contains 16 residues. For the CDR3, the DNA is TGTGCCAGCAGCTTAGCTGGGGGGGCCGGGGTAGATACGCAGTATTTT. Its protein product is CASSLAGGAGVDTQYF.

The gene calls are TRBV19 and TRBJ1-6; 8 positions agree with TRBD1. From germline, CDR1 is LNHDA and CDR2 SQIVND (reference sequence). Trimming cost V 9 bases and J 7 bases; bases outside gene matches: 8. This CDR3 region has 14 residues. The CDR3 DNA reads TGTGCCAGCCATTGGACAGGGACCAATTCACCCCTCCACTTT. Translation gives CASHWTGTNSPLHF.

The CDR3 reads CASSVAGEANVLTF. The CDR3 DNA reads TGTGCCAGCAGCGTAGCGGGGGAGGCCAACGTCCTGACTTTC. This chain connects TRBV9 to TRBJ2-6; a weak D match, TRBD2 (6 bases). This CDR3 spans 14 amino acids. Trimming pared 0 bases from V and 6 bases from J, leaving 7 bases between. Germline V lookup: CDR1 SGDLS, CDR2 YYNGEE.

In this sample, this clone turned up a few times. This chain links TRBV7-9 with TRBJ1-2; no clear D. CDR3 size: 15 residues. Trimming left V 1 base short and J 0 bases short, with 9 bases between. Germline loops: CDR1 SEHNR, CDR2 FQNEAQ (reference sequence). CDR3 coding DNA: TGTGCCAGCAGCTTAGTAGGTACAGCTAACTATGGCTACACCTTC. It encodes CASSLVGTANYGYTF.

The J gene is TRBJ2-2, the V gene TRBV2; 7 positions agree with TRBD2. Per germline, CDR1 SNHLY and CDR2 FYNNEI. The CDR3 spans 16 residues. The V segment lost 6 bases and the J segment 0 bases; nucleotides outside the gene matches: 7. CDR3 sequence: CASSPSGVSNTGELFF. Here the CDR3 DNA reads TGTGCCAGCAGCCCGAGCGGGGTATCGAACACCGGGGAGCTGTTTTTT.

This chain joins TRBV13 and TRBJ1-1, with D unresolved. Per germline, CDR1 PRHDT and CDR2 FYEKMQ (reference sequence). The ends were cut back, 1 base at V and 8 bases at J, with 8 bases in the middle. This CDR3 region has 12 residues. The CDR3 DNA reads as TGTGCCAGCAGCTTAGACGAGGCGGAAGCTTTCTTT. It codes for CASSLDEAEAFF.

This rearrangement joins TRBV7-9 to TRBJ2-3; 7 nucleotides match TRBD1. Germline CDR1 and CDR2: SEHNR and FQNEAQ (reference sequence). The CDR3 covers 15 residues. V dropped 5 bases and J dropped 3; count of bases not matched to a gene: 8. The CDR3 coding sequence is TGTGCCAGCAGCCCCACAGGGGTGCGGACAGATACGCAGTATTTT. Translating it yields CASSPTGVRTDTQYF.

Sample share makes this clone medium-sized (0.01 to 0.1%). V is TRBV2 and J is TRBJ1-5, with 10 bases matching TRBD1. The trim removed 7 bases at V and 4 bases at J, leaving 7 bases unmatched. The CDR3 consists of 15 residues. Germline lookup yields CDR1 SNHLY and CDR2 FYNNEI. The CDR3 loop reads CASTTGQGQNQPQHF. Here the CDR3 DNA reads TGTGCCAGCACTACGGGACAGGGGCAAAATCAGCCCCAGCATTTT.

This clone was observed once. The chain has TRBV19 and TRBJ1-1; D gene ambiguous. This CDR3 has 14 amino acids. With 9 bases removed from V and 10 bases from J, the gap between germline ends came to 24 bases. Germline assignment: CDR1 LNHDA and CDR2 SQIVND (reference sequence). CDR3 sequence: CARGLGRGKVGAFF. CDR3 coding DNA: TGTGCCAGGGGATTAGGCCGCGGGAAAGTCGGAGCTTTCTTT.

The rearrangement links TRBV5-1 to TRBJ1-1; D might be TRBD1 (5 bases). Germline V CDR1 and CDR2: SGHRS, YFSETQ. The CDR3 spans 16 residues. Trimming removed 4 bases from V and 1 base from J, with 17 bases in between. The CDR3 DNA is TGCGCCAGCAGCCTGGGGGTGGGAGGGACGAACACTGAAGCTTTCTTT. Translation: CASSLGVGGTNTEAFF.

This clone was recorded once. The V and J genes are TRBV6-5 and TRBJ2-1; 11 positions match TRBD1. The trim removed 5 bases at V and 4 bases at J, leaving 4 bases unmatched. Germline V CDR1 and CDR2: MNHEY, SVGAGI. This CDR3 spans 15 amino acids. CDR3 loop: CASSTGQGVYNEQFF. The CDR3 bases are TGTGCCAGCAGTACGGGACAGGGGGTTTACAATGAGCAGTTCTTC.

The CDR3 spells CASSLQGGDTEAFF. In nucleotides, the CDR3 is TGTGCCAGCAGCCTACAGGGGGGGGACACTGAAGCTTTCTTT. The gene calls are TRBV7-9 and TRBJ1-1; 8 bases line up with TRBD1. Trimming cost V 5 bases and J 3 bases; bases outside gene matches: 5. Per the germline V gene, CDR1 is SEHNR and CDR2 is FQNEAQ (reference sequence). This CDR3 comprises 14 residues.

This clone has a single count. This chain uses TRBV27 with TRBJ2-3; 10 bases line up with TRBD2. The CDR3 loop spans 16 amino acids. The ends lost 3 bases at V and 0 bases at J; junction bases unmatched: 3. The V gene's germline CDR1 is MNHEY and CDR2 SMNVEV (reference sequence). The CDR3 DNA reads TGTGCCAGCAGTTTCCTAGCGGGGGTCAGCACAGATACGCAGTATTTT. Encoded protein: CASSFLAGVSTDTQYF.

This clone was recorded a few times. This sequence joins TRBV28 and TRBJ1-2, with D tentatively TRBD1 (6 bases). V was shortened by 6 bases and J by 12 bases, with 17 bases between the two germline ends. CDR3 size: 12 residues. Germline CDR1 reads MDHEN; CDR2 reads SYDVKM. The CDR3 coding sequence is TGTGCCAGCAGCCGACACGGGACAAGAAACACCTTC. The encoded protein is CASSRHGTRNTF.